The 12 T cell receptor beta chains below were found in one sample sequenced in a study of human T cells and chemical hapten exposure. TCRdb called the RACE reads again in MiXCR, with one record for every CDR3 protein. In the table there are approximately 320,000 distinct CDR3 sequences, 4.5% to 7% of which are singletons. Described time point: pre-sensitization, week 0. This sample's treatment: therapeutic diphenylcyclopropenone sensitization with weekly scalp DPC. The source was whole blood, collected in connection with sensitization to the hapten diphenylcyclopropenone (DPC). These receptor sequences come from a woman between 18 and 29 years old with alopecia areata. Some clones in this sample may be carry-over from other donors' samples.

This clonotype has more than one count but fewer than ten. This chain joins TRBV9 and TRBJ2-7; weak D call: TRBD2 (5 bases). The CDR3 is 15 amino acids. Trimming cost V 0 bases and J 0 bases, with 10 bases left between them. Germline CDR1 is SGDLS and CDR2 is YYNGEE. The CDR3 coding sequence is TGTGCCAGCAGCGTAGGGACTGAACCCTCCTACGAGCAGTACTTC. This encodes CASSVGTEPSYEQYF.

The chain recombines TRBV12-3 or TRBV12-4 with TRBJ1-2; the D is unclear. This CDR3 comprises 13 residues. Deletions cut 4 bases from V and 5 bases from J, with 11 bases between. The CDR3 loop is CASSWSTEYGYTF. CDR3 in DNA: TGTGCCAGCAGTTGGTCGACGGAATATGGCTACACCTTC.

CDR3 sequence reads: CASSQERGTASTDTQYF. CDR3 bases: TGCGCCAGCAGCCAAGAGAGGGGGACAGCCTCCACAGATACGCAGTATTTT. The chain links TRBV4-3 to TRBJ2-3; the match to TRBD1 covers 7 bases. J gave up 2 bases and V 0 bases, and 8 bases lay outside the gene matches. Germline CDR1 LGHNA, CDR2 YSLEER. The CDR3 runs 17 residues.

The sample holds a few counts of this clonotype. This chain connects TRBV5-6 to TRBJ1-6; no clear D. The V gene lost 6 bases and the J gene lost 6 bases, with 10 bases spanning the gap. Germline lookup yields CDR1 SGHDT and CDR2 YYEEEE. There are 13 residues in the CDR3. The CDR3: CASTRERNSPLHF. Here the CDR3 DNA reads TGTGCCAGCACCCGGGAGCGTAATTCACCCCTCCACTTT.

This clonotype was picked up a small number of times. This chain uses TRBV7-6 with TRBJ2-2, with 7 bases identical to TRBD1. The V gene's germline CDR1 is SGHVS and CDR2 FNYEAQ. The CDR3 is made up of 15 amino acids. The V gene end was trimmed by 4 bases and the J gene end by 3 bases; junction bases not matched to a gene: 5. CDR3 loop: CASSWRQGDTGELFF. The CDR3 nucleotides are TGTGCCAGCAGCTGGCGACAGGGAGACACCGGGGAGCTGTTTTTT. Variable domain in full (rest from reference TRBV7-6 and TRBJ2-2): GAGVSQSPRYKVTKRGQDVALRCDPISGHVSLYWYRQALGQGPEFLTYFNYEAQQDKSGLPNDRFSAERPEGSISTLTIQRTEQRDSAMYRCASSWRQGDTGELFFGEGSRLTVL.

This clonotype was seen repeatedly, ten times or more. The rearrangement links TRBV4-1 to TRBJ1-2; D ambiguous. This CDR3 region has 14 residues. Germline V gives CDR1 MGHRA, CDR2 YSYEKL. Trimming removed 1 base at V and 4 bases at J, with 10 bases between. Here the CDR3 DNA reads TGCGCCAGCAGCCAAGCCTTGGCGGTCTATGGCTACACCTTC. It is translated as CASSQALAVYGYTF.

This clonotype appeared many times. This rearrangement joins TRBV12-3 or TRBV12-4 to TRBJ2-2; D possibly corresponds to TRBD1 (5 bases). Trimming took off 5 bases at V and 1 base at J, with 8 bases between the two ends. This CDR3 comprises 14 residues. DNA for the CDR3: TGTGCCAGCAGTACTACAGGGAACACCGGGGAGCTGTTTTTT. It specifies CASSTTGNTGELFF.

At least ten counts were recorded for this clonotype. V usage is TRBV5-5 and J usage is TRBJ1-1; D gene ambiguous. V was shortened by 0 bases and J by 3 bases, with 12 bases between the two germline ends. CDR1 and CDR2 (germline): SGHKS, YYEKEE (reference sequence). CDR3 length: 15 amino acids. The CDR3 is CASSLALPVYTEAFF. The CDR3 bases are TGTGCCAGCAGCTTGGCCCTGCCAGTTTACACTGAAGCTTTCTTT.

This clonotype appeared many times. The chain is built from TRBV7-8 and TRBJ2-5, with TRBD1 as a possible D gene (6 bases). This CDR3 comprises 19 residues. The germline V gene encodes CDR1 SGHVS and CDR2 FQNEAQ. Between the trimmed V and J ends, which lost 5 bases and 0 bases, there was a span of 25 bases. As DNA, the CDR3 is TGTGCCAGCAGCCCTACAGGGTTAACGGACCTTAGGAACCAAGAGACCCAGTACTTC. It yields the protein CASSPTGLTDLRNQETQYF.

The V call is TRBV20-1, the J call TRBJ2-7; D is uncertain. This CDR3 has 13 residues. V was clipped by 7 bases and J by 0 bases, with 13 bases between them. CDR1 and CDR2 (germline): DFQATT, SNEGSKA (reference sequence). The CDR3, as DNA: TGCAGTGGAGTTCCCGCCAGCTCCTACGAGCAGTACTTC. Its protein is CSGVPASSYEQYF.

This clonotype was seen more than once but under ten times. The rearrangement uses TRBV12-5 and TRBJ1-6; D remains unclear. Germline loops: CDR1 LGHNT, CDR2 FRNRAP. The V gene lost 4 bases and the J gene lost 14 bases, with 15 bases spanning the gap. This CDR3 region has 13 residues. CDR3 in DNA: TGTGCTAGTGGTTCCCCCTCGGTTCCGGCCCTCCACTTT. Translating it yields CASGSPSVPALHF.

This clonotype was observed many times. The gene calls are TRBV6-1 and TRBJ1-6, with 7 positions matching TRBD1. The V gene's germline CDR1 is MNHNS and CDR2 SASEGT. The trim removed 4 bases at V and 9 bases at J, leaving 9 bases unmatched. This CDR3 has 15 amino acids. CDR3 residues: CASSVPTQGSSPLHF. The CDR3 DNA reads as TGTGCCAGCAGTGTTCCTACACAGGGGTCTTCACCCCTCCACTTT.